The T cell receptor (beta chain) described here comes from a study of blood T cells in healthy people across ages. General observations from the study: Expanded clonotype changes were possibly confounded by unknown donor CMV status.

Details on this clonotype: Its specificity is unknown.

A sample-barcoded 5' primer and a J-beta primer mix were used in a second PCR of roughly 7 to 12 cycles. TCRdb used MiXCR to reprocess the 5' RACE reads, holding one entry per CDR3 protein. The sample contains 700,000 to 850,000 distinct CDR3 sequences, 30% to 45% of which appear only once. Donor samples were obtained from healthy Caucasian individuals from Russia, aged 6 to 90. Donors each provided roughly 10 milliliters of peripheral blood. CDR3 length: 13 amino acids. Per germline, CDR1 SQVTM and CDR2 ANQGSEA. With 8 bases clipped from V and 7 bases from J, the junction kept 13 bases outside the gene matches.

Sequenced: blood. V usage is TRBV29-1 and J usage is TRBJ2-7; 8 bases match TRBD1. This receptor was obtained from a man aged 18-30 years in good health. CDR3 region: CSSRGRGLDEQYF. CDR3 nucleotide sequence: TGCAGCTCGAGGGGCAGGGGGCTGGATGAGCAGTACTTC.